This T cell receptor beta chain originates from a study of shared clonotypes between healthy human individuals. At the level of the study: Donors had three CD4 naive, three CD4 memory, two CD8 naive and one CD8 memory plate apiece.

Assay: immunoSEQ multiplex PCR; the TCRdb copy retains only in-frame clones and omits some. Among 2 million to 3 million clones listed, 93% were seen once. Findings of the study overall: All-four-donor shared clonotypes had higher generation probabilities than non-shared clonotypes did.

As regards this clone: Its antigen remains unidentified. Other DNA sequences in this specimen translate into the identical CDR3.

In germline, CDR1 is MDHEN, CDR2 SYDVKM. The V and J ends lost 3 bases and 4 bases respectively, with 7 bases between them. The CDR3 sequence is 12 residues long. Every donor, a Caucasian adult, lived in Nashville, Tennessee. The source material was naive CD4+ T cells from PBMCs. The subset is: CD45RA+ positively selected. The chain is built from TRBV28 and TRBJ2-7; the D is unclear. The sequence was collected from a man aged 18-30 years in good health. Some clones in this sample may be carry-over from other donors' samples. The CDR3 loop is CASSFRPYEQYF. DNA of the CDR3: TGTGCCAGCAGTTTTCGGCCATACGAGCAGTACTTC.